The 27 T cell receptor beta chains below come from one sample, sequenced in a study of CXCR3-negative and CXCR3-positive naive CD8 T cells (dated by TCRdb to 2018 to 2020). Sequenced on a NextSeq 550. The Human TCR Profiling Kit (MiLaboratory) was used to prepare UMI-labeled 5' RACE TRB cDNA libraries. TCRdb reprocessed the reads; each CDR3 protein sequence makes one entry, and DNA is unavailable. The table for this sample shows some 130,000 distinct CDR3 sequences. 0.4% to 0.45% of the sample is held by the ten biggest clonotypes. For these TCRs, the target antigens are not known. Paper-wide results and their limitations: TRB CDR3s from CXCR3-positive naive cells showed higher hydrophobicity (lower Kidera factor 4), lower energy, and higher strength and volume indices than CXCR3-negative naive cells.

The specimen sequenced was naive CXCR3+ CD8+ T cells from blood. The sample's cell subset or site label, decoded: CD45RO-CCR7+CD27+CD95- naive CD8+ T cells expressing CXCR3 (TNR3+). Every receptor here comes from a human donor in good health. Some clones in this sample may be carry-over from other donors' samples.

This sequence joins TRBV21-1 and TRBJ2-2; TCRdb selects TRBD1, and the lack of DNA leaves this call unchecked. TRBV21-1 is a pseudogene locus. The CDR3 spans 14 residues. The chain's CDR3 is CASSKPGSTGELFF.

The J gene is TRBJ2-7, the V gene TRBV11-2; TCRdb designates TRBD1, a call that cannot be tested without DNA. CDR1 SGHAT and CDR2 FQNNGV come from the germline V gene. The CDR3 has 11 amino acids. CDR3: CASSQGQALYF.

The chain is built from TRBV11-3 and TRBJ2-7; the D call from TCRdb, TRBD1, cannot be confirmed without DNA. Germline V gene data show CDR1 as SGHNT and CDR2 as YENEEA. This CDR3 contains 14 residues. This CDR3 is CASSSGQGDYEQYF.

V and J are TRBV5-1 and TRBJ2-7; TCRdb designates TRBD1, a call that cannot be tested without DNA. Germline V lookup: CDR1 SGHRS, CDR2 YFSETQ. The CDR3 contains 13 residues. CDR3 amino acids: CASSPGIGFEQYF.

The rearrangement uses TRBV28 and TRBJ2-3; TCRdb gives TRBD2 as the D gene, but with no DNA this cannot be confirmed. CDR3 length equals 16 residues. Per the germline V gene, CDR1 is MDHEN and CDR2 is SYDVKM. The CDR3 protein is CASSLSLVGDKDTQYF.

The genes are TRBV29-1 and TRBJ2-1. Germline CDR1 reads SQVTM; CDR2 reads ANQGSEA. The CDR3 has 12 amino acids. CDR3 loop: CSGKYSYNEQFF.

V usage is TRBV21-1 and J usage is TRBJ1-2; TCRdb returns TRBD1, unconfirmable since there is no DNA. TRBV21-1 represents a pseudogene. The CDR3 sequence is 19 residues long. Here the CDR3 reads CASSNGRGSTYKPHYGYTF.

CDR3 in amino acids: CASSQEENRGGKLFF. This chain joins TRBV4-3 and TRBJ1-4; TCRdb selects TRBD1, and the lack of DNA leaves this call unchecked. This CDR3 has 15 residues. Germline assignment: CDR1 LGHNA and CDR2 YSLEER.

V gene TRBV20-1 combines with J gene TRBJ2-3. The CDR3 loop spans 13 amino acids. Germline values: CDR1 DFQATT, CDR2 SNEGSKA (reference sequence). The CDR3 spells CSARDSYTDTQYF.

The genes are TRBV29-1 and TRBJ2-5. The CDR3 has 14 amino acids. CDR1 is SQVTM, CDR2 ANQGSEA, per germline. CDR3 residues: CSVEGGSSQETQYF.

This chain joins TRBV28 and TRBJ2-7; TCRdb designates TRBD1, a call that cannot be tested without DNA. The CDR3 has 15 amino acids. CDR1 MDHEN and CDR2 SYDVKM come from the germline V gene. This CDR3 is CASRGDRGPFYEQYF.

The V gene is TRBV28, the J gene TRBJ2-7; no DNA is available, so the TRBD2 call from TCRdb remains unchecked. Germline CDR1 and CDR2: MDHEN and SYDVKM. This CDR3 contains 13 residues. CDR3 in amino acids: CASGGRAGYEQYF.

This rearrangement joins TRBV4-2 to TRBJ2-3; TCRdb picks TRBD1, but there is no DNA to check that call. CDR3 length: 18 amino acids. Germline CDR1 is LGHNA and CDR2 is YNFKEQ. CDR3 protein: CASSQLGAGVRESDTQYF.

J is TRBJ1-2 and V is TRBV15. The CDR3 has 15 amino acids. CDR1 is LNHNV and CDR2 is YYDKDF in the germline V gene (reference sequence). The CDR3 is CATSREEGPNYGYTF.

CDR3 protein: CSARNRDRDVYEQYF. The V gene is TRBV20-1, the J gene TRBJ2-7; TCRdb's D call of TRBD1 is untestable without DNA. This CDR3 contains 15 residues. Germline V lookup: CDR1 DFQATT, CDR2 SNEGSKA (reference sequence).

The CDR3 sequence is CASSLSGGEWSEQFF. This chain uses TRBV28 with TRBJ2-1; TCRdb selects TRBD1, and the lack of DNA leaves this call unchecked. The CDR3 has 15 residues. Germline CDR1 MDHEN, CDR2 SYDVKM.

This sequence joins TRBV15 and TRBJ1-6; TCRdb returns TRBD1, unconfirmable since there is no DNA. From germline, CDR1 is LNHNV and CDR2 YYDKDF (reference sequence). The CDR3 consists of 17 residues. CDR3 amino acids: CATSRPPVGAGNSPLHF. Based on the CDR3 plus reference TRBV15 and TRBJ1-6, the full variable domain is DAMVIQNPRYQVTQFGKPVTLSCSQTLNHNVMYWYQQKSSQAPKLLFHYYDKDFNNEADTPDNFQSRRPNTSFCFLDIRSPGLGDTAMYLCATSRPPVGAGNSPLHFGNGTRLTVT.

This sequence joins TRBV28 and TRBJ2-7; TCRdb lists TRBD2, though no DNA is available to test this call. CDR1 is MDHEN, CDR2 SYDVKM, per germline. The CDR3 loop spans 14 amino acids. This CDR3 reads CASSLGPWAGEQYF.

The rearrangement links TRBV5-5 to TRBJ2-2; TCRdb's D call, TRBD1, is unchecked because there is no DNA. The CDR3 has 15 residues. The germline V gene encodes CDR1 SGHKS and CDR2 YYEKEE (reference sequence). The CDR3: CASSLHRGGTGELFF.

V usage is TRBV7-9 and J usage is TRBJ2-7. The CDR3 runs to 13 residues. From germline, CDR1 is SEHNR and CDR2 FQNEAQ (reference sequence). The CDR3 sequence: CASSLVSDYEQYF.

The CDR3 spells CASSYSRDRGVETQYF. The rearrangement links TRBV6-2 or TRBV6-3 to TRBJ2-5; TCRdb returns TRBD1, unconfirmable since there is no DNA. The CDR3 consists of 16 residues. Germline CDR1 MNHEY, CDR2 SVGEGT.

The chain combines TRBV5-1 with TRBJ2-2; checking the TCRdb D call of TRBD2 is not possible without DNA. This CDR3 contains 17 residues. Germline CDR1 reads SGHRS; CDR2 reads YFSETQ. CDR3 protein: CASSLAATAEPTGELFF.

This chain links TRBV14 with TRBJ2-7; TCRdb designates TRBD2, a call that cannot be tested without DNA. The CDR3 is 16 amino acids. Germline V gene sequence: CDR1 SGHDN, CDR2 FVKESK. The CDR3 sequence: CASSPYSSGSGYEQYF.

This sequence joins TRBV28 and TRBJ1-4; TCRdb names TRBD1, which stays unverified in the absence of DNA. Germline CDR1 is MDHEN and CDR2 is SYDVKM. The CDR3 is made up of 16 amino acids. The CDR3 sequence is CASSPLNPATNEKLFF.

CDR3 sequence: CASTTPGQGEAFF. The chain carries TRBV11-3 and TRBJ1-1; TCRdb's D call of TRBD1 is untestable without DNA. Germline V lookup: CDR1 SGHNT, CDR2 YENEEA. The CDR3 has 13 amino acids.

V and J are TRBV28 and TRBJ2-2. CDR3 size: 12 residues. CDR1 and CDR2 (germline): MDHEN, SYDVKM. CDR3 residues: CASRANTGELFF. Full variable domain (rest looked up from reference TRBV28 and TRBJ2-2): DVKVTQSSRYLVKRTGEKVFLECVQDMDHENMFWYRQDPGLGLRLIYFSYDVKMKEKGDIPEGYSVSREKKERFSLILESASTNQTSMYLCASRANTGELFFGEGSRLTVL.

The rearrangement uses TRBV29-1 and TRBJ2-2. This CDR3 spans 13 amino acids. Germline lookup yields CDR1 SQVTM and CDR2 ANQGSEA. The chain's CDR3 is CSDLDLNTGELFF.